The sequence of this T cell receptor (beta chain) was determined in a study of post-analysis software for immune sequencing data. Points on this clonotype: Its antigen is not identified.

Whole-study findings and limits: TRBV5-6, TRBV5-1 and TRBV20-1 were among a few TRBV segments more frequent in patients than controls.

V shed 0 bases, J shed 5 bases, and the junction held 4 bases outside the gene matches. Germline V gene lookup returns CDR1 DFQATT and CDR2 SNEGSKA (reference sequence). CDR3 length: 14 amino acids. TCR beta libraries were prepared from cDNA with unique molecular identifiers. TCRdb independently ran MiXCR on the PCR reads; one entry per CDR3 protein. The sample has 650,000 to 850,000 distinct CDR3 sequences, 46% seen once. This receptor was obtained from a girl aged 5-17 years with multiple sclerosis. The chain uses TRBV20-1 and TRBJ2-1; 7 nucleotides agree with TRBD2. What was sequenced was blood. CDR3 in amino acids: CSARDFRGDNEQFF. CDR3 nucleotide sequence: TGCAGTGCTAGAGATTTCCGGGGGGACAATGAGCAGTTCTTC.